What follows is one TCR beta chain and its context. This sample was taken from a study of blood T cell repertoires in COVID-19. Study context: Samples representing acute and convalescent COVID-19 were sourced from the United States, Italy and Spain. In each case, the material was cDNA or gDNA derived from T cells, B-cell-depleted T cells, or PBMCs.

Source study methods: Amplifying reference gene primers gave estimates of nucleated cell counts. Clones were sequenced by immunoSEQ multiplex PCR, and TCRdb holds only the in-frame ones, with some missing. V and J calls and clone size are given by that table; D and trimming were obtained from the DNA. The table lists 250,000 to 300,000 clones, about 85% of them singletons. V trimming: 4 bases; J trimming: 9 bases; junction bases outside the gene matches: 12. This CDR3 comprises 15 residues. Germline V gene sequence: CDR1 SGHRS, CDR2 YFSETQ. The sequenced sample consisted of peripheral blood. The chain couples TRBV5-1 to TRBJ2-7; the match to TRBD2 covers 11 bases. The origin of this receptor is a woman aged 50 to 65 who had recovered from COVID-19. Here the CDR3 DNA reads TGCGCCAGCAGCCCTCAACTAGCGGGGGATTTCTTGCAGTACTTC. Its translation is CASSPQLAGDFLQYF.